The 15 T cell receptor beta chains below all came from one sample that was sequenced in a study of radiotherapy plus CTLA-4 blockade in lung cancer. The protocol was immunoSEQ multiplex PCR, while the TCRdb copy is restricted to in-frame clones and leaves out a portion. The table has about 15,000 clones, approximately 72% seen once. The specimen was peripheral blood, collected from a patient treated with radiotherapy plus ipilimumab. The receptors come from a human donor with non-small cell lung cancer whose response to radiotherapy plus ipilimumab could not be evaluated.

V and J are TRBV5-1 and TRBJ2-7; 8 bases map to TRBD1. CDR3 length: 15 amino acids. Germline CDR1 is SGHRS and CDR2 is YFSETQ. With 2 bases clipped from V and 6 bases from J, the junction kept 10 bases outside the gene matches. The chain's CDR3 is CASSFPGGATSEQYF. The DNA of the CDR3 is TGCGCCAGCAGCTTTCCAGGGGGCGCGACATCCGAGCAGTACTTC. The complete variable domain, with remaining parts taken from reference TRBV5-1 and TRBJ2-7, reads KAGVTQTPRYLIKTRGQQVTLSCSPISGHRSVSWYQQTPGQGLQFLFEYFSETQRNKGNFPGRFSGRQFSNSRSEMNVSTLELGDSALYLCASSFPGGATSEQYFGPGTRLTVT.

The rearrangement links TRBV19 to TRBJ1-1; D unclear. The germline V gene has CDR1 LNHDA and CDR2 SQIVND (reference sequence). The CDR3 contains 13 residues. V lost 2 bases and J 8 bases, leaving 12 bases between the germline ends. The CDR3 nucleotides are TGTGCCAGTAGTATACGAGGGAACGGGGAAGCTTTCTTT. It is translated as CASSIRGNGEAFF.

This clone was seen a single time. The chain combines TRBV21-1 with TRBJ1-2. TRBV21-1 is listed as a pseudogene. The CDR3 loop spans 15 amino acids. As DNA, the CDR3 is TGTGCCAGCAGCAAAGGTAGGGAGGGATCGAATGGCTACACCTTC. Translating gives CASSKGREGSNGYTF.

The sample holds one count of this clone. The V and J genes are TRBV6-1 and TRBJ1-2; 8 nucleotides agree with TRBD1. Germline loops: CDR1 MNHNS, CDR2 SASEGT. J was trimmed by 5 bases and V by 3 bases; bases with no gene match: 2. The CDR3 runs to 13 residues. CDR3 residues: CASSDGTGYGYTF. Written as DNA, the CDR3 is TGTGCCAGCAGTGACGGGACAGGATATGGCTACACCTTC.

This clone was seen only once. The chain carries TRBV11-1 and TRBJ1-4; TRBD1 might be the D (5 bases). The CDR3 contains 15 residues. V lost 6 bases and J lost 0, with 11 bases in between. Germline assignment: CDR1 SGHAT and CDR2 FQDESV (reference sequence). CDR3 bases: TGTGCCAGCAGGCCAGGACACGCAACTAATGAAAAACTGTTTTTT. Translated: CASRPGHATNEKLFF. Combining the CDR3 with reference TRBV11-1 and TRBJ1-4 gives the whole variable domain EAEVAQSPRYKITEKSQAVAFWCDPISGHATLYWYRQILGQGPELLVQFQDESVVDDSQLPKDRFSAERLKGVDSTLKIQPAELGDSAMYLCASRPGHATNEKLFFGSGTQLSVL.

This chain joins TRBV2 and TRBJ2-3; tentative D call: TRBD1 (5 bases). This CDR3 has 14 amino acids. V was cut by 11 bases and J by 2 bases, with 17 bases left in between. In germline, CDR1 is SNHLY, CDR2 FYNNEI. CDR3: CAGKTQAYTDTQYF. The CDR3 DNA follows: TGTGCCGGAAAGACACAGGCGTACACAGATACGCAGTATTTT.

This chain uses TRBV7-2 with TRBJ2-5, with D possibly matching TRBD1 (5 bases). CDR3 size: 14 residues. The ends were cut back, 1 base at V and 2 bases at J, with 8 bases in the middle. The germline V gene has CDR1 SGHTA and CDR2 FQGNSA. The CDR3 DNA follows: TGTGCCAGCAGCTTAGGGGGCAGTCAAGAGACCCAGTACTTC. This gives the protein CASSLGGSQETQYF.

The CDR3 protein is CASSQEIGTSAGDTQYF. DNA of the CDR3: TGCGCCAGCAGCCAAGAGATTGGCACTAGCGCCGGAGATACGCAGTATTTT. The J gene is TRBJ2-3, the V gene TRBV4-1; TRBD2 aligns across 7 bases. CDR1 is MGHRA, CDR2 YSYEKL, per germline. V lost 0 bases to trimming and J lost 5 bases; unmatched junction nucleotides: 11. This CDR3 has 17 amino acids.

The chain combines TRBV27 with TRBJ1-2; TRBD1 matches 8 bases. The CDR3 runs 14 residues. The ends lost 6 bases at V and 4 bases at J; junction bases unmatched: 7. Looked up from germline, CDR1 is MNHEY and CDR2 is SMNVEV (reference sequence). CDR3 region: CASRSPGGGYGYTF. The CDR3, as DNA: TGTGCCAGCAGGTCTCCAGGGGGCGGCTATGGCTACACCTTC.

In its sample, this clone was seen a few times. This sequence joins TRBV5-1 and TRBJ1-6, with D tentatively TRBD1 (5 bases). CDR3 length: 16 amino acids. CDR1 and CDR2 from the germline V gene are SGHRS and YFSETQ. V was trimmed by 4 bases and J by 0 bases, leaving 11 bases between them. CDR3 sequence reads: CASSRDSSSYNSPLHF. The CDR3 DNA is TGCGCCAGCAGCCGGGACTCTAGCTCCTATAATTCACCCCTCCACTTT. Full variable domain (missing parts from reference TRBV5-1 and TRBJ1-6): KAGVTQTPRYLIKTRGQQVTLSCSPISGHRSVSWYQQTPGQGLQFLFEYFSETQRNKGNFPGRFSGRQFSNSRSEMNVSTLELGDSALYLCASSRDSSSYNSPLHFGNGTRLTVT.

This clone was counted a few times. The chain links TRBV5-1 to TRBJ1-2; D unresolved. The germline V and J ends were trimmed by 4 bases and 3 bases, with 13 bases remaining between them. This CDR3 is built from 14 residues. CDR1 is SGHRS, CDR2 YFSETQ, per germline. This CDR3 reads CASSVLGADYGYTF. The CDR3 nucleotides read TGCGCCAGCAGCGTATTAGGAGCGGACTATGGCTACACCTTC.

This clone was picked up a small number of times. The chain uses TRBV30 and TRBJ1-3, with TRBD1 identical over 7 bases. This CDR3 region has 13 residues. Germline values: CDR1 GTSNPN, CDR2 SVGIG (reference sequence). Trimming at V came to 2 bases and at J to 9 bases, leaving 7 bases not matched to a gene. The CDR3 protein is CAWSPGGEGTIYF. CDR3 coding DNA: TGTGCCTGGAGTCCAGGGGGAGAGGGCACCATATATTTT.

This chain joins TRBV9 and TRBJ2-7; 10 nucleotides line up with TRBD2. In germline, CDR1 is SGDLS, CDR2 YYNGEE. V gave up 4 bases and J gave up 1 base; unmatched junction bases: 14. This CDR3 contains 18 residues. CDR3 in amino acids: CASSSGGLAGVRSYEQYF. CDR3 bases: TGTGCCAGCAGCTCCGGGGGGCTAGCGGGGGTTCGGTCCTACGAGCAGTACTTC.

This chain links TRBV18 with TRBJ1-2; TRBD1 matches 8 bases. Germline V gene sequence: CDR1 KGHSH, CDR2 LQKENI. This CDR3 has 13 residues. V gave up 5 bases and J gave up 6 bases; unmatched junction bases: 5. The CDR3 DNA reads TGTGCCAGCTCATCGGGACAGGCGGATGGCTACACCTTC. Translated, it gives CASSSGQADGYTF.

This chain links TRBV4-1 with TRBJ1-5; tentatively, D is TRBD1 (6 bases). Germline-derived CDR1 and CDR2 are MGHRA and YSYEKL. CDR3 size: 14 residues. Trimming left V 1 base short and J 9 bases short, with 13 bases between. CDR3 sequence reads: CASSQVQGSRPQHF. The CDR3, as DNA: TGCGCCAGCAGCCAAGTACAGGGTTCGAGGCCCCAGCATTTT.